This TCR beta chain was captured in a study of T cells after yellow fever vaccination. The CDR3 runs to 15 residues. J lost 2 bases, V lost 1 base, and 2 bases had no gene match. Germline assignment: CDR1 SQVTM and CDR2 ANQGSEA. TCRdb analysed the 5' RACE reads with MiXCR anew, one entry per CDR3 protein. The sample lists about 73,000 distinct CDR3 sequences, almost 8% occurring once. This clonotype was seen only a few times. Material: CD8+ T cells sorted from PBMCs, obtained on the day of the yellow fever booster vaccination. The TCR sequence derives from a man aged 25 to 40 who received the YFV17D yellow fever vaccine. The chain carries TRBV29-1 and TRBJ2-1; 10 nucleotides line up with TRBD2. CDR3 sequence: CSVEGTSGPYNEQFF. In nucleotides, the CDR3 is TGCAGCGTTGAAGGGACTAGCGGCCCCTACAATGAGCAGTTCTTC.